The T cell receptor beta chain under discussion was sequenced for a study of T cell changes during pregnancy in multiple sclerosis. Sequencing was performed with immunoSEQ multiplex PCR; in TCRdb, only in-frame clones are kept and a portion is missing. The sample has some 85,000 clones; about 93% are singletons. In this sample, this clone turned up once. The germline V gene encodes CDR1 MNHEY and CDR2 SMNVEV (reference sequence). Trimming pared 2 bases from V and 0 bases from J, leaving 10 bases between. The CDR3 loop spans 15 amino acids. Material: peripheral blood, obtained in the third trimester of pregnancy. The TCR sequence derives from a female donor with multiple sclerosis, enrolled in a pregnancy study. This chain uses TRBV27 with TRBJ1-1, with a weak D call TRBD1 (6 bases). The CDR3 bases are TGTGCCAGCAGTTTAACAGGGAACATGAACACTGAAGCTTTCTTT. Its protein product is CASSLTGNMNTEAFF.